This record looks at one T cell receptor beta chain sequence and its context. Its antigen is unidentified. V shed 0 bases and J 0 bases; nucleotides not matched to a gene: 9. Germline V gene sequence: CDR1 SGHRS, CDR2 YFSETQ. CDR3 length equals 19 residues. The data originate from a study of cytomegalovirus exposure and HLA in healthy donors. Overall study context: A prior study identified 120 million or so unique TCR beta sequences from around 180 million T cells.

Regarding the study as a whole: Published work reported that the classifier diagnosed cytomegalovirus status with high specificity and sensitivity. Later work found that TCR association rates differed between HLA loci; DRB1 had the most and HLA-C the fewest.

Primers included in the PCR were 60 Vbeta and 13 Jbeta primers. In the source study's methods: About 11 million of 80 million or so unique TCR beta chains were shared, per a later count. Measured with immunoSEQ multiplex PCR; TCRdb has only the in-frame clones, and not every one. That table gives V, J and clone size, and the DNA gave D and trimming. Here the sample spans roughly 230,000 clones, nearly 95% being singletons. The rearrangement uses TRBV5-1 and TRBJ1-6; 7 bases are shared with TRBD1. Sequencing was carried out using PBMCs. This TCR was recovered from a girl aged 2 to 9 in good health and CMV-seronegative. The CDR3 DNA follows: TGCGCCAGCAGCTTGGGACAGGGCCTCGTGAGCTCCTATAATTCACCCCTCCACTTT. Translated: CASSLGQGLVSSYNSPLHF. Based on the CDR3 plus reference TRBV5-1 and TRBJ1-6, the full variable domain is KAGVTQTPRYLIKTRGQQVTLSCSPISGHRSVSWYQQTPGQGLQFLFEYFSETQRNKGNFPGRFSGRQFSNSRSEMNVSTLELGDSALYLCASSLGQGLVSSYNSPLHFGNGTRLTVT.